These 2 T cell receptor beta chains came from one sample sequenced in a study of long-term antiretroviral therapy in people with HIV. At the survey level, the v3.0 immunoSEQ assay was run. Using immunoSEQ multiplex PCR, the repertoire was profiled, and TCRdb retains in-frame clones only, with some absent. The sample yields 25,000 to 40,000 clones, 96% seen once. Sequences were derived from unsorted PBMCs, sampled 6.6 years after starting antiretroviral therapy. These TCRs come from a man aged 25-45 years with HIV.

V and J are TRBV6-5 and TRBJ1-5, with no clear D. Trimming removed 5 bases from V and 5 bases from J, with 10 bases in between. The CDR3 spans 13 residues. CDR1 MNHEY and CDR2 SVGAGI come from the germline V gene. The CDR3 DNA is TGTGCCAGCAGTCGATCCATGGATCAGCCCCAGCATTTT. The encoded protein is CASSRSMDQPQHF.

The rearrangement uses TRBV7-9 and TRBJ2-7; D may be TRBD1 (5 bases). Germline V gene data show CDR1 as SEHNR and CDR2 as FQNEAQ (reference sequence). V gave up 9 bases and J gave up 1 base, with 10 bases separating them. The CDR3 covers 12 residues. This CDR3 reads CASQAGSYEQYF. The CDR3 DNA sequence: TGTGCCAGTCAAGCAGGGTCCTACGAGCAGTACTTC.